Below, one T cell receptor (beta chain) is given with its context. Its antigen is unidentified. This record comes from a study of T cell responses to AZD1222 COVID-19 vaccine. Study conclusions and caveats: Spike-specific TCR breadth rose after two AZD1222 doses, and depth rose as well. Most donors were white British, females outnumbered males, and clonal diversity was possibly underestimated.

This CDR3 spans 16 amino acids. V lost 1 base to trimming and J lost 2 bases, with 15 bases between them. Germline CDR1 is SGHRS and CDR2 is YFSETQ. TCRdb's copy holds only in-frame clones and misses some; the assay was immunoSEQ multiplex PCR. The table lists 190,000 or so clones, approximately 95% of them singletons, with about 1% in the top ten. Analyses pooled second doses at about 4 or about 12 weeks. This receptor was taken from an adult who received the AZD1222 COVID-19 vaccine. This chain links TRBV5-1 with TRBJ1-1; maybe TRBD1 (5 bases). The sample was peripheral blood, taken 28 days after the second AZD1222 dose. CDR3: CASSLPSLGENTEAFF. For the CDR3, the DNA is TGCGCCAGCAGCTTGCCGTCCCTAGGGGAAAACACTGAAGCTTTCTTT.